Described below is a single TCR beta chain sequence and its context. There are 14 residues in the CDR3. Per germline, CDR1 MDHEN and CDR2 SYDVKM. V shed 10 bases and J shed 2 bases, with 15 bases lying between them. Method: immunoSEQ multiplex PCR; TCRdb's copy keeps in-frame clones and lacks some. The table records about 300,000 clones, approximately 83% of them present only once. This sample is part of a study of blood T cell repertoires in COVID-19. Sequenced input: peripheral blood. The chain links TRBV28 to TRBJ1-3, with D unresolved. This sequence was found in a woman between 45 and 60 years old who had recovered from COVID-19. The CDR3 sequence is CATGTVTAGNTIYF. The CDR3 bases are TGTGCCACCGGAACAGTCACCGCTGGAAACACCATATATTTT.